This T cell receptor beta chain was captured by sequencing in a study of PD-L1 blockade in urothelial cancer. Germline V gene data show CDR1 as SGHTA and CDR2 as FQGNSA. The ends lost 5 bases at V and 3 bases at J; junction bases unmatched: 8. The CDR3 runs 15 residues. The method was immunoSEQ multiplex PCR; TCRdb's version includes in-frame clones alone and lacks a portion of them. The table lists some 45,000 clones, approximately 88% of them singletons, with 3% to 5% in the top ten. This specimen consisted of PBMCs, obtained around atezolizumab (anti-PD-L1) treatment. The chain employs TRBV7-2 and TRBJ2-7, with 9 bases matching TRBD1. The sequence came from a man older than 75 with urothelial cancer. The CDR3 DNA follows: TGTGCCAGCAGCATCCCGGGACAGGGCCTCTACGAGCAGTACTTC. Translated: CASSIPGQGLYEQYF.